This T cell receptor beta chain was identified during a study of CD8+ T cells in alopecia areata. Study-wide context: A regimen of oral tofacitinib, 5 to 10 mg twice daily, was given to treated patients. Study-level points and caveats: Scalp samples also yield sequences of resident alphabeta T cells from normal skin.

Alopecia areata patients provided lesional scalp punch biopsies and peripheral blood, both collected for the study. For this clone: Its antigen remains unknown. One end of the junction is discordant with germline, which a read error may explain.

This CDR3 comprises 13 residues. Germline V gene lookup returns CDR1 LNHNV and CDR2 YYDKDF (reference sequence). Sequencing relied on a cDNA template that was reverse transcribed from extracted RNA. Profiled with immunoSEQ multiplex PCR; TCRdb holds only in-frame clones, not every one. The top ten clones hold about 15% of a sample with 120,000 to 150,000 clones, 87% of them seen once. Sequenced here: CD8+ T cells sorted from blood, sampled at week 0. The V and J genes are TRBV15 and TRBJ1-5; unclear D gene. This receptor was identified in a human donor with alopecia areata. This CDR3 reads CTTSRDRSQPQHF. The CDR3 nucleotides read TGTACCACCAGCAGAGATCGGAGTCAGCCCCAGCATTTT.